A single sample gave rise to the 27 T cell receptor beta chains below, sequenced in a study of neurological immune-mediated disorders. TCRdb reprocessed the 5' RACE reads via MiXCR and lists one record per CDR3 protein. The sample includes about 46,000 distinct CDR3 sequences, roughly 2% seen only once; the top ten take 2% to 2.5%. Sequencing was carried out using PBMCs. Source of these receptors: a woman in her 40s with multiple sclerosis.

This clonotype was counted at least ten times. The chain is built from TRBV7-3 and TRBJ2-1, with D perhaps TRBD2 (6 bases). V was clipped by 2 bases and J by 8 bases, with 10 bases between them. Germline lookup yields CDR1 SGHTA and CDR2 FQGTGA. There are 13 residues in the CDR3. The CDR3 DNA is TGTGCCAGCAGCTTAGCGGGGAGCTATGAGCAGTTCTTC. It encodes CASSLAGSYEQFF.

The chain is built from TRBV2 and TRBJ1-5; the D is unclear. In germline, CDR1 is SNHLY, CDR2 FYNNEI. The CDR3 loop spans 14 amino acids. Trimming stripped 7 bases from V and 4 bases from J, with 14 bases between. The CDR3 region is CASTRYSFNQPQHF. In DNA, the CDR3 is TGTGCCAGCACACGATACAGTTTTAATCAGCCCCAGCATTTT.

This clonotype occurred many times. The chain joins TRBV27 to TRBJ2-7, with a tentative D call TRBD2 (6 bases). The length of the CDR3 is 13 residues. CDR1 is MNHEY and CDR2 is SMNVEV in the germline V gene (reference sequence). Between the trimmed V and J ends, which lost 6 bases and 7 bases, there was a span of 16 bases. The CDR3 coding sequence is TGTGCCAGCAGCCCCCTTGGGGGGATGGAGCAGTACTTC. This sequence encodes CASSPLGGMEQYF.

This clonotype has ten or more counts. This sequence joins TRBV10-3 and TRBJ2-6, with TRBD1 as a possible D gene (6 bases). Trimming pared 3 bases from V and 0 bases from J, leaving 9 bases between. The germline CDR1 and CDR2 sequences are ENHRY and SYGVKD. CDR3 size: 16 residues. The CDR3 is CAISDTGSSGANVLTF. The CDR3 region has the DNA TGTGCCATCAGTGATACAGGGTCCTCTGGGGCCAACGTCCTGACTTTC.

Many counts were recorded for this clonotype. This chain uses TRBV20-1 with TRBJ2-7; 9 bases are a match to TRBD1. This CDR3 contains 13 residues. Germline V gene data show CDR1 as DFQATT and CDR2 as SNEGSKA (reference sequence). The V and J ends lost 5 bases and 3 bases, in that order; junction bases with no gene match: 5. CDR3 DNA sequence: TGCAGTGCTCCGAGGGGACAGGGCTACGAGCAGTACTTC. It codes for CSAPRGQGYEQYF.

This clonotype was seen ten or more times. The rearrangement uses TRBV7-2 and TRBJ1-5; a possible D gene is TRBD1 (5 bases). The V end was cut by 1 base, the J end by 6 bases, with 13 bases between. The CDR3 consists of 15 residues. Germline V gene data show CDR1 as SGHTA and CDR2 as FQGNSA. The CDR3 bases are TGTGCCAGCAGCTTAGAAGACAGACGGAGTCAGCCCCAGCATTTT. It encodes CASSLEDRRSQPQHF.

This clonotype was detected many times. V and J are TRBV7-9 and TRBJ1-1; no definite D call. Trimming removed 5 bases at V and 3 bases at J, with 13 bases between. Germline V gene lookup returns CDR1 SEHNR and CDR2 FQNEAQ (reference sequence). This CDR3 has 14 amino acids. The CDR3 loop reads CASSPRASDTEAFF. Here the CDR3 DNA reads TGTGCCAGCAGCCCCCGGGCTTCTGACACTGAAGCTTTCTTT.

Many counts were recorded for this clonotype. V usage is TRBV6-6 and J usage is TRBJ1-2, with TRBD1 identical over 9 bases. Germline lookup yields CDR1 MNHNY and CDR2 SVGAGI (reference sequence). V lost 5 bases to trimming and J lost 6 bases; unmatched junction nucleotides: 10. This CDR3 contains 15 residues. CDR3 sequence (DNA): TGTGCCAGCAGTCTCACCCCCGACAGGGGGGATGGCTACACCTTC. Its protein is CASSLTPDRGDGYTF.

In its sample, this clonotype is medium-sized. This chain uses TRBV19 with TRBJ2-1; tentative D call: TRBD2 (5 bases). This CDR3 has 15 residues. Per germline, CDR1 LNHDA and CDR2 SQIVND (reference sequence). Deletions cut 2 bases from V and 3 bases from J, with 11 bases between. CDR3 residues: CASSITPDYYNEQFF. CDR3 in DNA: TGTGCCAGTAGTATAACCCCCGACTACTACAATGAGCAGTTCTTC.

This clonotype has a count of ten or more. This chain joins TRBV5-6 and TRBJ2-1, with a tentative D call TRBD2 (5 bases). This CDR3 region has 13 residues. Germline V CDR1 and CDR2: SGHDT, YYEEEE. The V gene lost 4 bases and the J gene lost 12 bases, with 17 bases spanning the gap. CDR3 region: CASSRGRPGGQFF. CDR3 nucleotides: TGTGCCAGCAGCCGCGGGCGCCCGGGTGGGCAGTTCTTC. The full variable domain, with the rest looked up from reference TRBV5-6 and TRBJ2-1, is DAGVTQSPTHLIKTRGQQVTLRCSPKSGHDTVSWYQQALGQGPQFIFQYYEEEERQRGNFPDRFSGHQFPNYSSELNVNALLLGDSALYLCASSRGRPGGQFFGPGTRLTVL.

This clonotype was seen ten or more times. The chain links TRBV5-1 to TRBJ2-1; D may match TRBD1 or TRBD2 (5 bases each). This CDR3 contains 13 residues. The germline CDR1 and CDR2 sequences are SGHRS and YFSETQ. Trimming cost V 0 bases and J 8 bases, with 9 bases left between them. CDR3 DNA sequence: TGCGCCAGCAGCTTGGGAGGGGCCGATGAGCAGTTCTTC. Its translation: CASSLGGADEQFF.

This clonotype was observed at least ten times. The V gene is TRBV7-9, the J gene TRBJ1-2, with TRBD1 identical over 7 bases. Looked up from germline, CDR1 is SEHNR and CDR2 is FQNEAQ (reference sequence). The V segment lost 4 bases and the J segment 5 bases; nucleotides outside the gene matches: 10. This CDR3 has 15 amino acids. CDR3 coding DNA: TGTGCCAGCAGCTCCCCCCGGGACAGCGGATATGGCTACACCTTC. It is translated as CASSSPRDSGYGYTF. Variable domain in full (rest from reference TRBV7-9 and TRBJ1-2): DTGVSQNPRHKITKRGQNVTFRCDPISEHNRLYWYRQTLGQGPEFLTYFQNEAQLEKSRLLSDRFSAERPKGSFSTLEIQRTEQGDSAMYLCASSSPRDSGYGYTFGSGTRLTVV.

Ten or more counts support this clonotype. This chain uses TRBV5-1 with TRBJ2-3; D possibly uses TRBD1 or TRBD2 (5 bases each). The CDR3 extends over 16 amino acids. Trimming shortened V by 3 bases and J by 2 bases, and 16 bases separated the two germline ends. CDR1 is SGHRS, CDR2 YFSETQ, per germline. This CDR3 is CASSSDPGPNTDTQYF. The DNA of the CDR3 is TGCGCCAGCAGCTCGGACCCGGGACCCAACACAGATACGCAGTATTTT. Combining the CDR3 with reference TRBV5-1 and TRBJ2-3 gives the whole variable domain KAGVTQTPRYLIKTRGQQVTLSCSPISGHRSVSWYQQTPGQGLQFLFEYFSETQRNKGNFPGRFSGRQFSNSRSEMNVSTLELGDSALYLCASSSDPGPNTDTQYFGPGTRLTVL.

The gene calls are TRBV11-2 and TRBJ2-7, with 9 bases matching TRBD1. J was trimmed by 1 base and V by 3 bases; bases with no gene match: 1. The CDR3 consists of 14 residues. Looked up from germline, CDR1 is SGHAT and CDR2 is FQNNGV. In DNA form, the CDR3 reads TGTGCCAGCAGCTTCGGGACAGGGTCCTACGAGCAGTACTTC. Translated: CASSFGTGSYEQYF.

This clonotype was observed at least ten times. CDR3 protein: CASSYPFAGGLTDTQYF. In DNA form, the CDR3 reads TGTGCCAGCAGTTACCCCTTCGCGGGGGGCCTCACAGATACGCAGTATTTT. The chain recombines TRBV6-6 with TRBJ2-3, with TRBD2 identical over 8 bases. With V trimmed by 2 bases and J by 2 bases, 9 bases remained unmatched. Germline CDR1 MNHNY, CDR2 SVGAGI (reference sequence). This CDR3 has 17 amino acids.

This clonotype was detected ten times or more. The chain has TRBV20-1 and TRBJ2-7; 10 nucleotides align to TRBD1. Germline V gene lookup returns CDR1 DFQATT and CDR2 SNEGSKA (reference sequence). The length of the CDR3 is 14 residues. With 6 bases clipped from V and 2 bases from J, the junction kept 7 bases outside the gene matches. CDR3 loop: CSAGQGVGPYEQYF. CDR3 nucleotide sequence: TGCAGTGCCGGACAGGGGGTGGGCCCCTACGAGCAGTACTTC.

This clonotype occurred many times. The chain employs TRBV5-1 and TRBJ1-1, with D possibly matching TRBD1 (5 bases). V lost 1 base and J lost 11, with 15 bases in between. The germline V gene encodes CDR1 SGHRS and CDR2 YFSETQ. This CDR3 contains 13 residues. The CDR3 sequence: CASSLSGAAYAFF. For the CDR3, the DNA is TGCGCCAGCAGCTTGTCCGGGGCAGCGTATGCTTTCTTT.

This clonotype was seen at least ten times. CDR3 sequence reads: CASSPGLAPYNEQFF. CDR3 DNA sequence: TGTGCCAGCAGCCCGGGACTAGCGCCCTACAATGAGCAGTTCTTC. The chain couples TRBV7-2 to TRBJ2-1; TRBD2 matches 10 bases. Germline V gene data show CDR1 as SGHTA and CDR2 as FQGNSA. V dropped 5 bases and J dropped 2; count of bases not matched to a gene: 3. The CDR3 consists of 15 residues.

The sample holds many counts of this clonotype. The DNA of the CDR3 is TGTGCCAGCAGTAGCCTTAGACCAAACACTGAAGCTTTCTTT. Its protein is CASSSLRPNTEAFF. The rearrangement links TRBV6-6 to TRBJ1-1; D call uncertain. Germline V gene data show CDR1 as MNHNY and CDR2 as SVGAGI (reference sequence). Trimming pared 5 bases from V and 2 bases from J, leaving 12 bases between. The CDR3 extends over 14 amino acids.

This clonotype was seen repeatedly, ten times or more. The rearrangement joins TRBV5-1 to TRBJ2-7, with 7 bases that match TRBD1. CDR3 length equals 14 residues. Germline-derived CDR1 and CDR2 are SGHRS and YFSETQ. The junction had 4 bases not matched to a gene; V was cut back by 1 base and J by 3 bases. The CDR3 region is CASSLRDSFYEQYF. The CDR3 nucleotides read TGCGCCAGCAGCTTGCGGGACAGCTTCTACGAGCAGTACTTC.

This clonotype was seen ten or more times. In DNA form, the CDR3 reads TGTGCCAGCAGCACCCGACAGGGGGGTAATTCACCCCTCCACTTT. Translation gives CASSTRQGGNSPLHF. This chain links TRBV5-5 with TRBJ1-6, with 9 positions matching TRBD1. The CDR3 consists of 15 residues. V shed 4 bases and J 6 bases; nucleotides not matched to a gene: 5. Germline CDR1 reads SGHKS; CDR2 reads YYEKEE (reference sequence).

The table lists this clonotype with many counts. Lacking the conserved final phenylalanine or tryptophan, this CDR3 likely reflects a read error. The chain recombines TRBV5-1 with TRBJ1-2; D remains unclear. Deletions cut 1 base from V and 6 bases from J, with 10 bases between. Germline V gives CDR1 SGHRS, CDR2 YFSETQ. This CDR3 spans 13 amino acids. In DNA, the CDR3 is TGCGCCAGCAGCTTGAGGTGGTCAGATGGCTACACCGTC. It specifies CASSLRWSDGYTV.

This clonotype was observed at least ten times. This sequence joins TRBV20-1 and TRBJ1-1; no definite D call. CDR1 and CDR2 from the germline V gene are DFQATT and SNEGSKA (reference sequence). V lost 3 bases, J lost 7 bases, and 12 bases lay in between. The length of the CDR3 is 12 residues. The CDR3 reads CSASPVRVEAFF. CDR3 DNA: TGCAGTGCTAGTCCCGTGAGGGTTGAAGCTTTCTTT.

There are many counts of this clonotype. The chain combines TRBV20-1 with TRBJ2-3; 8 bases fit TRBD2. Unmatched junction bases numbered 12, after V lost 6 bases and J lost 4 bases. The CDR3 extends over 15 amino acids. CDR1 is DFQATT and CDR2 is SNEGSKA in the germline V gene (reference sequence). The CDR3 nucleotides are TGCAGTGCCCCTCTTGCGGGGGGCGGGTCAGATACGCAGTATTTT. Amino acid sequence: CSAPLAGGGSDTQYF.

Many counts were recorded for this clonotype. One end of the junction is discordant with germline, which a read error may explain. The chain uses TRBV5-1 and TRBJ2-3; D may be TRBD2 (6 bases). The CDR3 runs to 15 residues. The germline CDR1 and CDR2 sequences are SGHRS and YFSETQ. CDR3 region: CASSPEGSHTDTQYF. CDR3 nucleotide sequence: TGCGCCAGCAGCCCGGAGGGCAGCCACACAGATACACAGTATTTT.

In its sample, this clonotype was seen many times. This sequence joins TRBV5-1 and TRBJ1-1, with TRBD1 as a possible D gene (5 bases). This CDR3 is 12 amino acids long. Germline CDR1 and CDR2: SGHRS and YFSETQ. The V and J ends lost 5 bases and 9 bases respectively, with 14 bases between them. CDR3 sequence (DNA): TGCGCCAGCAGATCCCAACAGGAGCAAGCTTTCTTT. Translated: CASRSQQEQAFF. Variable domain in full (rest from reference TRBV5-1 and TRBJ1-1): KAGVTQTPRYLIKTRGQQVTLSCSPISGHRSVSWYQQTPGQGLQFLFEYFSETQRNKGNFPGRFSGRQFSNSRSEMNVSTLELGDSALYLCASRSQQEQAFFGQGTRLTVV.

At least ten counts were recorded for this clonotype. This chain uses TRBV7-2 with TRBJ1-5; no definite D call. Trimming took 4 bases from V and 4 from J, leaving 8 bases between them. Germline V gene lookup returns CDR1 SGHTA and CDR2 FQGNSA. The CDR3 has 13 amino acids. CDR3 nucleotides: TGTGCCAGCAGCTCCCTTTTAAATCAGCCCCAGCATTTT. This translates into CASSSLLNQPQHF.